The 8 T cell receptor beta chains below come from one sample, sequenced in a study of T cell changes during pregnancy in multiple sclerosis. The method was immunoSEQ multiplex PCR; TCRdb's version includes in-frame clones alone and lacks a portion of them. This table holds roughly 60,000 clones, roughly nine tenths found once. The sequences come from CD4+ T cells from peripheral blood mononuclear cells, collected in the first trimester of pregnancy. The receptors were sampled from a female donor with multiple sclerosis, enrolled in a pregnancy study.

J is TRBJ1-3 and V is TRBV5-6, with 9 positions matching TRBD1. CDR3 size: 16 residues. The germline CDR1 and CDR2 sequences are SGHDT and YYEEEE. Trimming took 0 bases from V and 4 from J; bases not matched to a gene: 5. CDR3 amino acids: CASSLEQGAPGNTIYF. As DNA, the CDR3 is TGTGCCAGCAGCTTGGAACAGGGGGCGCCCGGAAACACCATATATTTT.

The CDR3 coding sequence is TGTGCCAGCAGTTACTCAAGCCAGGGCAGTGGCTACACCTTC. It translates to CASSYSSQGSGYTF. J is TRBJ1-2 and V is TRBV6-5; tentative D call: TRBD1 (5 bases). Germline assignment: CDR1 MNHEY and CDR2 SVGAGI. V was clipped by 0 bases and J by 7 bases, with 12 bases between them. This CDR3 has 14 residues.

This chain links TRBV29-1 with TRBJ1-2, with TRBD1 identical over 9 bases. The CDR3 contains 12 residues. V lost 4 bases and J lost 8; bases outside the gene matches: 5. Germline V gene data show CDR1 as SQVTM and CDR2 as ANQGSEA. The CDR3 bases are TGCAGCGTTGCGGGGACAGGGCAAGGCTACACCTTC. Its protein product is CSVAGTGQGYTF.

This chain joins TRBV4-2 and TRBJ2-3, with TRBD2 identical over 8 bases. Looked up from germline, CDR1 is LGHNA and CDR2 is YNFKEQ. The CDR3 loop spans 16 amino acids. Trimming removed 1 base from V and 2 bases from J; junction bases left unmatched: 5. This chain's CDR3 is CASSQVVAGSTDTQYF. The DNA of the CDR3 is TGTGCCAGCAGCCAAGTTGTAGCGGGGTCCACAGATACGCAGTATTTT.

The chain employs TRBV7-2 and TRBJ2-7; 7 positions match TRBD1. The CDR3 has 13 residues. The V gene's germline CDR1 is SGHTA and CDR2 FQGNSA. J was trimmed by 7 bases and V by 4 bases; bases with no gene match: 7. CDR3 protein: CASSSGTVGEQYF. In nucleotides, the CDR3 is TGTGCCAGCAGCTCGGGGACAGTCGGGGAGCAGTACTTC.

The chain combines TRBV5-1 with TRBJ2-2; D uncertain. The length of the CDR3 is 15 residues. Germline assignment: CDR1 SGHRS and CDR2 YFSETQ. Trimming removed 1 base at V and 0 bases at J, with 7 bases between. The CDR3 DNA follows: TGCGCCAGCAGCTTGCTTGCGCCGAACACCGGGGAGCTGTTTTTT. Translated: CASSLLAPNTGELFF.

The chain couples TRBV20-1 to TRBJ2-5; tentatively, D is TRBD2 (6 bases). CDR3 size: 11 residues. The V and J ends lost 6 bases and 5 bases respectively, with 10 bases between them. Germline CDR1 is DFQATT and CDR2 is SNEGSKA (reference sequence). The CDR3 reads CSAGSGETQYF. The DNA of the CDR3 is TGCAGTGCGGGCAGCGGGGAGACCCAGTACTTC.

The rearrangement uses TRBV15 and TRBJ1-6; a weak D match, TRBD1 (6 bases). V was clipped by 10 bases and J by 5 bases, with 12 bases between them. The CDR3 runs 13 residues. Germline CDR1 and CDR2: LNHNV and YYDKDF (reference sequence). The CDR3 is CAIGTRDNSPLHF. The CDR3 DNA sequence: TGTGCCATCGGGACAAGGGATAATTCACCCCTCCACTTT.